This T cell receptor beta chain was documented in a study of T cell responses to AZD1222 COVID-19 vaccine. The study's findings and limits: Spike-spanning, vaccine-associated CD4 TCRs were dominant at 160-218 and 743-854. Repertoires were obtained only post-peak T cell response. Just five to seven people given AZD1222 tested seropositive at baseline. The donor cohort was predominantly white British with a female majority, and clonal diversity may have been underestimated.

Germline CDR1 is MDHEN and CDR2 is SYDVKM. The CDR3 extends over 17 amino acids. The germline V and J ends were trimmed by 7 bases and 0 bases, with 21 bases remaining between them. Generated by immunoSEQ multiplex PCR, the TCRdb table keeps only in-frame clones and is missing some. Here the sample spans approximately 200,000 clones, 94% being singletons. As for this clone: Its antigen is unknown.

The specimen comprised peripheral blood, sampled on day 0 of AZD1222 vaccination. The V call is TRBV28, the J call TRBJ1-1; D might be TRBD1 (5 bases). The TCR comes from an adult in good health. CDR3 residues: CASNVRGQASMNTEAFF. CDR3 sequence (DNA): TGTGCCAGCAACGTTAGGGGCCAGGCCTCCATGAACACTGAAGCTTTCTTT.